The 27 T cell receptor beta chains presented below share a single source sample, sequenced in a study of T cells in Graves' hyperthyroidism and ophthalmopathy. RNA transcripts provided the source from which TCR beta CDR3 regions were amplified. The HTBI primer set drove a first-round RT-PCR of the TCR CDR3. Using its own MiXCR run on the multiplex PCR reads, TCRdb lists one record per CDR3 protein. The sample lists about 690,000 distinct CDR3 sequences; roughly 17% were seen once. Source material: blood. The receptors originated from a man aged 50 to 60 with Graves' hyperthyroidism.

This sequence joins TRBV20-1 and TRBJ1-4; no firm D call. Germline V gene data show CDR1 as DFQATT and CDR2 as SNEGSKA (reference sequence). This CDR3 comprises 14 residues. With 0 bases removed from V and 4 bases from J, the gap between germline ends came to 9 bases. As DNA, the CDR3 is TGCAGTGCTAGAGATAACAAAAGTAATGAAAAACTGTTTTTT. Translation gives CSARDNKSNEKLFF.

This clonotype was counted at least ten times. This sequence joins TRBV28 and TRBJ2-5; 7 nucleotides match TRBD1. CDR1 and CDR2 (germline): MDHEN, SYDVKM. The CDR3 length is 16 residues. With V trimmed by 3 bases and J by 5 bases, 12 bases remained unmatched. Here the CDR3 reads CASSFKTRQGGETQYF. CDR3 in DNA: TGTGCCAGCAGTTTCAAGACCCGACAGGGCGGGGAGACCCAGTACTTC.

The table lists this clonotype with many counts. V and J are TRBV11-2 and TRBJ2-1; D remains ambiguous. The CDR3 runs to 17 residues. Per germline, CDR1 SGHAT and CDR2 FQNNGV. The V gene lost 6 bases and the J gene lost 0 bases, with 18 bases spanning the gap. Written as DNA, the CDR3 is TGTGCCAGCAGACCAGGACGGACCTCTCCCTCCTACAATGAGCAGTTCTTC. Translated: CASRPGRTSPSYNEQFF.

This clonotype has at least ten counts. This rearrangement joins TRBV12-3 or TRBV12-4 to TRBJ2-7; D ambiguous. Deletions cut 2 bases from V and 5 bases from J, with 13 bases between. This CDR3 has 14 residues. The CDR3 nucleotides are TGTGCCAGCAGTTTATCTGGGAACCTGGACGAGCAGTACTTC. As protein: CASSLSGNLDEQYF.

The V gene is TRBV5-1, the J gene TRBJ2-5, with a weak D call TRBD1 (5 bases). Trimming stripped 2 bases from V and 1 base from J, with 12 bases between. Germline assignment: CDR1 SGHRS and CDR2 YFSETQ. This CDR3 is 15 amino acids long. The CDR3 nucleotides are TGCGCCAGCAGCTTAAATTACAGGAGCCAAGAGACCCAGTACTTC. Translation gives CASSLNYRSQETQYF.

This chain connects TRBV6-2 or TRBV6-3 to TRBJ2-3, with TRBD2 matching over 11 bases. Trimming cost V 5 bases and J 6 bases; bases outside gene matches: 7. CDR1 MNHEY and CDR2 SVGEGT come from the germline V gene. This CDR3 has 15 amino acids. The chain's CDR3 is CASSGTSGRIDTQYF. The CDR3 bases are TGTGCCAGCAGTGGCACTAGCGGGAGAATCGATACGCAGTATTTT.

As to this clonotype: Relative to the germline gene, one junction end is altered; a read error may explain this. The rearrangement uses TRBV30 and TRBJ2-1; 11 bases agree with TRBD2. The length of the CDR3 is 15 residues. Germline loops: CDR1 GTSNPN, CDR2 SVGIG (reference sequence). Here the CDR3 reads CAGSDGTSGYNEQFF. CDR3 nucleotides: TGTGCCGGGAGTGACGGGACTAGCGGTTACAATGAGCAGTTCTTC.

This clonotype has at least ten counts. The rearrangement joins TRBV10-3 to TRBJ1-5, with D possibly TRBD1 on 6 matching bases. The CDR3 has 16 residues. Germline CDR1 reads ENHRY; CDR2 reads SYGVKD. V was pared by 4 bases and J by 3 bases, with 16 bases between. The CDR3 DNA sequence: TGTGCCATCAGTGGGGGGCGGCCCCAGAACAATCAGCCCCAGCATTTT. It translates to CAISGGRPQNNQPQHF.

As to this clonotype: One base away lies a much larger clone, so this may be a sequencing read error. The rearrangement uses TRBV5-1 and TRBJ2-1; unclear D gene. Between the trimmed V and J ends, which lost 2 bases and 9 bases, there was a span of 15 bases. The length of the CDR3 is 14 residues. The germline CDR1 and CDR2 sequences are SGHRS and YFSETQ. The CDR3 DNA reads as TGCGCCAGCAGCTTCGAGGACCATCAGAGTGAGCAGTTCTTC. Its translation: CASSFEDHQSEQFF.

The chain joins TRBV25-1 to TRBJ2-5, with TRBD1 matching 7 bases. CDR1 and CDR2 (germline): MGHDK, SYGVNS. The CDR3 loop spans 16 amino acids. V gave up 5 bases and J gave up 0 bases; unmatched junction bases: 9. CDR3 sequence: CASSKRDRQYQETQYF. Written as DNA, the CDR3 is TGTGCCAGCAGTAAGAGGGACAGACAGTACCAAGAGACCCAGTACTTC. Filled out from reference TRBV25-1 and TRBJ2-5, the complete variable domain reads EADIYQTPRYLVIGTGKKITLECSQTMGHDKMYWYQQDPGMELHLIHYSYGVNSTEKGDLSSESTVSRIRTEHFPLTLESARPSHTSQYLCASSKRDRQYQETQYFGPGTRLLVL.

Only a few counts were recorded for this clonotype. V is TRBV20-1 and J is TRBJ1-6, with TRBD1 matching 8 bases. The CDR3 is made up of 14 amino acids. Germline CDR1 DFQATT, CDR2 SNEGSKA (reference sequence). Germline trimming cut 4 bases from V and 10 bases from J; bases unmatched to any gene: 9. The CDR3 region is CSANDRGTNSPLHF. CDR3 coding DNA: TGCAGTGCTAACGACAGGGGAACAAACTCACCCCTCCACTTT.

This clonotype has at least ten counts. V and J are TRBV20-1 and TRBJ2-7; 7 bases fit TRBD1. Germline-derived CDR1 and CDR2 are DFQATT and SNEGSKA (reference sequence). CDR3 length: 16 amino acids. Trimming took 0 bases from V and 4 from J; bases not matched to a gene: 12. The DNA for the CDR3 is TGCAGTGCTAGAGATCGGGGACAGCTTATAGCATACGAGCAGTACTTC. This translates into CSARDRGQLIAYEQYF.

This clonotype appeared many times. The rearrangement joins TRBV7-3 to TRBJ2-3, with unresolved D. CDR1 is SGHTA, CDR2 FQGTGA, per germline. V was pared by 4 bases and J by 0 bases, with 8 bases between. CDR3 length: 14 amino acids. This CDR3 reads CASSSNPSTDTQYF. For the CDR3, the DNA is TGTGCCAGCAGCTCTAATCCTAGCACAGATACGCAGTATTTT.

In this sample, this clonotype turned up many times. J is TRBJ2-3 and V is TRBV6-2 or TRBV6-3; 10 nucleotides align to TRBD1. Germline CDR1 is MNHEY and CDR2 is SVGEGT. The CDR3 covers 15 residues. Trimming removed 4 bases from V and 3 bases from J; junction bases left unmatched: 4. Here the CDR3 DNA reads TGTGCCAGCAGTTTGGACAGGGGGGTAACAGATACGCAGTATTTT. It translates to CASSLDRGVTDTQYF.

CDR3 nucleotide sequence: TGTGCCAGTAGTTTTCAAATCGGAACCCGGGACACTGAAGCTTTCTTT. Its protein product is CASSFQIGTRDTEAFF. The V gene is TRBV19, the J gene TRBJ1-1; the D is unclear. The CDR3 is 16 residues long. Germline CDR1 and CDR2: LNHDA and SQIVND (reference sequence). The ends were cut back, 5 bases at V and 3 bases at J, with 19 bases in the middle.

This clonotype was counted a few times. V and J are TRBV18 and TRBJ1-5; D unresolved. The CDR3 is made up of 15 amino acids. Trimming removed 0 bases from V and 4 bases from J, with 10 bases in between. Germline loops: CDR1 KGHSH, CDR2 LQKENI. CDR3 in DNA: TGTGCCAGCTCACCACCATTTGGGGAGAATCAGCCCCAGCATTTT. It specifies CASSPPFGENQPQHF.

CDR3 nucleotides: TGTGCCACCAGTGATTGGGGGATGCATGAGCAGTTCTTC. Amino acids: CATSDWGMHEQFF. This chain links TRBV24-1 with TRBJ2-1; perhaps D is TRBD1 or TRBD2 (5 bases each). The CDR3 runs 13 residues. Per the germline V gene, CDR1 is KGHDR and CDR2 is SFDVKD. The germline V and J ends were trimmed by 2 bases and 8 bases, with 9 bases remaining between them.

The V gene is TRBV11-2, the J gene TRBJ2-3; unclear D gene. Deletions cut 5 bases from V and 2 bases from J, with 14 bases between. CDR3 length: 15 amino acids. Germline V lookup: CDR1 SGHAT, CDR2 FQNNGV. The CDR3 is CASSPPRGFTDTQYF. The CDR3 nucleotides read TGTGCCAGCAGCCCCCCGCGCGGATTCACAGATACGCAGTATTTT. Supplemented by reference TRBV11-2 and TRBJ2-3, the full variable domain reads EAGVAQSPRYKIIEKRQSVAFWCNPISGHATLYWYQQILGQGPKLLIQFQNNGVVDDSQLPKDRFSAERLKGVDSTLKIQPAKLEDSAVYLCASSPPRGFTDTQYFGPGTRLTVL.

This clonotype was counted at least ten times. The V gene is TRBV28, the J gene TRBJ2-1, with D uncertain. Trimming took off 4 bases at V and 0 bases at J, with 10 bases between the two ends. This CDR3 region has 15 residues. The germline V gene has CDR1 MDHEN and CDR2 SYDVKM. CDR3 DNA sequence: TGTGCCAGCAGTTGGAGCGAGAGCTCCTACAATGAGCAGTTCTTC. Amino acid sequence: CASSWSESSYNEQFF.

The V call is TRBV9, the J call TRBJ2-2, with TRBD1 as a possible D gene (6 bases). This CDR3 comprises 16 residues. Germline CDR1 and CDR2: SGDLS and YYNGEE. With 3 bases removed from V and 2 bases from J, the gap between germline ends came to 14 bases. CDR3 amino acids: CASSELQGGNTGELFF. In nucleotides, the CDR3 is TGTGCCAGCAGCGAATTACAGGGTGGAAACACCGGGGAGCTGTTTTTT.

The sample holds a few counts of this clonotype. J is TRBJ2-3 and V is TRBV7-2; D assignment may be TRBD1 or TRBD2 (5 bases each). Germline CDR1 reads SGHTA; CDR2 reads FQGNSA. V lost 1 base, J lost 4 bases, and 9 bases lay in between. There are 14 residues in the CDR3. The CDR3 DNA follows: TGTGCCAGCAGCTTAGGGGACGGTTCAGATACGCAGTATTTT. Amino acid sequence: CASSLGDGSDTQYF.

This chain links TRBV2 with TRBJ1-6; 7 nucleotides align to TRBD1. CDR1 and CDR2 from the germline V gene are SNHLY and FYNNEI. J was trimmed by 4 bases and V by 6 bases; bases with no gene match: 9. CDR3 length: 16 amino acids. The CDR3 coding sequence is TGTGCCAGCAGATATACGGGACAGCTTTATAATTCACCCCTCCACTTT. The encoded protein is CASRYTGQLYNSPLHF.

This clonotype came up many times. The chain employs TRBV9 and TRBJ2-7, with D perhaps matching TRBD1 (6 bases). CDR1 and CDR2 from the germline V gene are SGDLS and YYNGEE. With 4 bases removed from V and 4 bases from J, the gap between germline ends came to 21 bases. The CDR3 has 16 residues. In nucleotides, the CDR3 is TGTGCCAGCAGCCTCAATGAGGGGGTCCCTGCATACGAGCAGTACTTC. Protein product: CASSLNEGVPAYEQYF.

In this sample, this clonotype turned up many times. V gene TRBV3-1 combines with J gene TRBJ2-7; D unclear. CDR3 length equals 16 residues. Germline lookup yields CDR1 LGHDT and CDR2 YNNKEL (reference sequence). Deletions cut 1 base from V and 3 bases from J, with 16 bases between. For the CDR3, the DNA is TGTGCCAGCAGCCAAGGGCAGGTTGGAACGAACTACGAGCAGTACTTC. Its translation: CASSQGQVGTNYEQYF.

This clonotype was seen at least ten times. V usage is TRBV28 and J usage is TRBJ2-3; perhaps TRBD2 as D (6 bases). The germline gives CDR1 MDHEN, CDR2 SYDVKM. The CDR3 length is 17 residues. V lost 3 bases and J lost 2, with 18 bases in between. In DNA form, the CDR3 reads TGTGCCAGCAGTTTGGGGCGTCGGAGCGGGTTCACAGATACGCAGTATTTT. It encodes CASSLGRRSGFTDTQYF.

This clonotype was seen at least ten times. V is TRBV30 and J is TRBJ2-1; TRBD1 agrees at 10 bases. CDR3 size: 14 residues. After removal of 2 bases from V and 5 bases from J, the junction contained 3 bases not matched to a gene. Germline V gene data show CDR1 as GTSNPN and CDR2 as SVGIG (reference sequence). The CDR3 here is CAWSWTGGNNEQFF. The DNA for the CDR3 is TGTGCCTGGAGTTGGACAGGGGGAAACAATGAGCAGTTCTTC.

The gene calls are TRBV25-1 and TRBJ2-2; D remains ambiguous. Deletions cut 0 bases from V and 5 bases from J, with 10 bases between. This CDR3 has 15 residues. Germline CDR1 is MGHDK and CDR2 is SYGVNS. The CDR3 is CASSEYGRGTGELFF. CDR3 nucleotides: TGTGCCAGCAGTGAATACGGGCGTGGTACCGGGGAGCTGTTTTTT.